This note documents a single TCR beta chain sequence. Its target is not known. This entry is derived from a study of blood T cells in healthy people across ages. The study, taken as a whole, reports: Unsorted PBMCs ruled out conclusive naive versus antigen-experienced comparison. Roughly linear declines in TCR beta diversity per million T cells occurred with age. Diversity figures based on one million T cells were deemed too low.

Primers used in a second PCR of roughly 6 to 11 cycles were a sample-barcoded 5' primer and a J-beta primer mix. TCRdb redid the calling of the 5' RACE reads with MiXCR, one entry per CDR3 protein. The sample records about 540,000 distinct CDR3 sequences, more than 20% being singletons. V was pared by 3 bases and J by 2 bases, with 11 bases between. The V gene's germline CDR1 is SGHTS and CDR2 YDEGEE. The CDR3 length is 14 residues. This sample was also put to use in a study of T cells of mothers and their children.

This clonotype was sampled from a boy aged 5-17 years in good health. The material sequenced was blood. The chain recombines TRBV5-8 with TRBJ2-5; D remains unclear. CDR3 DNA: TGTGCCAGCAGCTCCGACGGCATTCAAGAGACCCAGTACTTC. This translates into CASSSDGIQETQYF. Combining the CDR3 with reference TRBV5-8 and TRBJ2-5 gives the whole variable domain EAGVTQSPTHLIKTRGQQATLRCSPISGHTSVYWYQQALGLGLQFLLWYDEGEERNRGNFPPRFSGRQFPNYSSELNVNALELEDSALYLCASSSDGIQETQYFGPGTRLLVL.